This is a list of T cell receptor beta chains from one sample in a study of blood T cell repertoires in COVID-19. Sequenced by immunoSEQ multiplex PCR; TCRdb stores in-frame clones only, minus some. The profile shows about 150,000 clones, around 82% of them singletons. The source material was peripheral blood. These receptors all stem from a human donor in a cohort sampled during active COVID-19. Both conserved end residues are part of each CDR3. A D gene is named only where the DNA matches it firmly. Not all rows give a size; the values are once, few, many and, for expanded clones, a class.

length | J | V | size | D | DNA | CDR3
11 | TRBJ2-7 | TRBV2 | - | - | TGTGCCAGCAGTGGACAGCTCGAGCAGTACTTC | CASSGQLEQYF
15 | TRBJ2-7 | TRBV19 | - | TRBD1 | TGTGCCAGTAGTATCTACGGGACAGGGAACTCCGAGCAGTACTTC | CASSIYGTGNSEQYF
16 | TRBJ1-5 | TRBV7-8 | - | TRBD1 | TGTGCCAGCAGCTTAGTGCCGGGACAGGGGGCTCAGCCCCAGCATTTT | CASSLVPGQGAQPQHF
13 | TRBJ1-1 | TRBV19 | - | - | TGTGCCAGTAGTGAACAGCTGAACACTGAAGCTTTCTTT | CASSEQLNTEAFF
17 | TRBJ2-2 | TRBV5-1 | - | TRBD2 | TGCGCCAGCAGCTTGGACGGTCGTAGCGGGTCGGCCGGGGAGCTGTTTTTT | CASSLDGRSGSAGELFF
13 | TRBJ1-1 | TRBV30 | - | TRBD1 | TGTGCCTGGAGTGTACAGGGGGCGGCTGAAGCTTTCTTT | CAWSVQGAAEAFF
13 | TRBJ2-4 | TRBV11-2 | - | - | TGTGCCAGCAGCTTAGGAGAAAGAAACATTCAGTACTTC | CASSLGERNIQYF
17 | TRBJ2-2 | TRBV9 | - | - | TGTGCCAGCAGCGTAGCTAAGGGGATTCCGAACACCGGGGAGCTGTTTTTT | CASSVAKGIPNTGELFF
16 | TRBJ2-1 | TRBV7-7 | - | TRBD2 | TGTGCCAGCAGCGCTCTTACTAGCGGGGATAACAATGAGCAGTTCTTC | CASSALTSGDNNEQFF
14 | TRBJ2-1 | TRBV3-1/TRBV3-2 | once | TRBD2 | TGTGCCAGCAGCCCCAATCTAGCGGGAGTTGAGCAGTTCTTC | CASSPNLAGVEQFF
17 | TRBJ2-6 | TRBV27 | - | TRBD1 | TGTGCCAGCAGATACATGACAGGGTCCGGGGGGGCCAACGTCCTGACTTTC | CASRYMTGSGGANVLTF
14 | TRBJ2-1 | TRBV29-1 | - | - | TGCAGCGTTGATTCGCCAGATACCTACAATGAGCAGTTCTTC | CSVDSPDTYNEQFF
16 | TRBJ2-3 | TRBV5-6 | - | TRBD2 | TGTGCCAGCAGCTTGCGTGGAGCGGGAGCCACAGATACGCAGTATTTT | CASSLRGAGATDTQYF
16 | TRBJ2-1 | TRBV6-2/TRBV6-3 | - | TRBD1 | TGTGCCAGCAGTTACTCCGGACAGGGGGCCTACAATGAGCAGTTCTTC | CASSYSGQGAYNEQFF
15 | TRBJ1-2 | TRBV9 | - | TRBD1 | TGTGCCAGCAGCGTAGGAGCAGGGGGCAACTATGGCTACACCTTC | CASSVGAGGNYGYTF
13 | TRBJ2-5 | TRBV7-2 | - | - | TGTGCCAGCAGCCCTGGGCTTAGAGAGACCCAGTACTTC | CASSPGLRETQYF
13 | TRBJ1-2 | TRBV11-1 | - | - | TGTGCCAGCAGCTTTACAGGAAACTATGGCTACACCTTC | CASSFTGNYGYTF
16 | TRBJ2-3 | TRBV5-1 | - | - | TGCGCCAGCAGCCCGTCTCATGGGGGGGCTACAGATACGCAGTATTTT | CASSPSHGGATDTQYF
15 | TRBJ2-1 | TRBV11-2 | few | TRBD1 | TGTGCCAGCAGCTTAGAGGGACAGTCCTACAATGAGCAGTTCTTC | CASSLEGQSYNEQFF
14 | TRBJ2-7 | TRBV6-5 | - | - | TGTGCCAGCAGTTACGACAGATACTCCTACGAGCAGTACTTC | CASSYDRYSYEQYF
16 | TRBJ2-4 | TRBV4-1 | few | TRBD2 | TGCGCCAGCAGCCAAGATGATGGCGGGAGGTTAAACATTCAGTACTTC | CASSQDDGGRLNIQYF
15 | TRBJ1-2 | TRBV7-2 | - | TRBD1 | TGTGCCAGCAGCTCAATGGGACAGGGAGTCTATGGCTACACCTTC | CASSSMGQGVYGYTF
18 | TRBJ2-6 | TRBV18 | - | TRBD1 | TGTGCCAGCTCACCACAACGGGACAGTTCCTCTGGGGCCAACGTCCTGACTTTC | CASSPQRDSSSGANVLTF
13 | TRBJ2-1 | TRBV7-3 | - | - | TGTGCCAGCAGCTTGTCAGCCTACAATGAGCAGTTCTTC | CASSLSAYNEQFF
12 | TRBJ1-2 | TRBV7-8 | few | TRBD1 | TGTGCCGTAAACAGGGGCGCGGTTGGCTACACCTTC | CAVNRGAVGYTF
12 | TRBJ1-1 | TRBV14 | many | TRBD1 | TGTGCCAGCAGCCAAGGCAGGGGGCAGGCTTTCTTT | CASSQGRGQAFF
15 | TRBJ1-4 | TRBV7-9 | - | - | TGTGCCAGCAGCTCGACGGGATTTATAAATGAAAAACTGTTTTTT | CASSSTGFINEKLFF
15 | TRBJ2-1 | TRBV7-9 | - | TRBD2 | TGTGCCAGCAGCCCGACTAGCGGGGGGGACAATGAGCAGTTCTTC | CASSPTSGGDNEQFF
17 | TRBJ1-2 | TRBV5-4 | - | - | TGTGCCAGCAATCCCTCACGTCAGGCGGGAGGGATCTATGGCTACACCTTC | CASNPSRQAGGIYGYTF
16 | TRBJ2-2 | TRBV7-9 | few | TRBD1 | TGTGCCAGCAGAAAAACAGGGGGCCTCGACACCGGGGAGCTGTTTTTT | CASRKTGGLDTGELFF
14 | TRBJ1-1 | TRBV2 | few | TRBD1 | TGTGCCAGCAGCAAACAGGGGGACCTCACTGAAGCTTTCTTT | CASSKQGDLTEAFF
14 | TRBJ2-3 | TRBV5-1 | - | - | TGCGCCAGCAGCTTGACAGGGCCCACAGATACGCAGTATTTT | CASSLTGPTDTQYF
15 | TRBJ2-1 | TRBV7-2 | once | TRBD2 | TGTGCCAGCAGCTTAGGGACTAGCGGTATAGGTGAGCAGTTCTTC | CASSLGTSGIGEQFF
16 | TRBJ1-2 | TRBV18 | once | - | TGTGCCAGCTCACCACCACTGGAACAGGGAATTGGCGGCTACACCTTC | CASSPPLEQGIGGYTF
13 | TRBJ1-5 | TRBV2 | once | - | TGTGCCAGCAATGCAGGGGTGTCCGAGGCCCAGCATTTT | CASNAGVSEAQHF
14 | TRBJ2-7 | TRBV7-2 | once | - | TGTGCCAGCAGCCGTCTCTTAAACTCCTACGAGCAGTACTTC | CASSRLLNSYEQYF
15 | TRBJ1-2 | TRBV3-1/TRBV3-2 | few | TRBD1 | TGTGCCAGCAGCCAATCAGGCGGGACAGGGGATGGCTACACCTTC | CASSQSGGTGDGYTF
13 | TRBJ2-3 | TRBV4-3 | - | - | TGCGCCAGCAGCCAAGAGCGAGACTATACGCAGTATTTT | CASSQERDYTQYF
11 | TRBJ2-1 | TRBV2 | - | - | TGTGCCAGCAGCCCGCAGAATGAGCAGTTCTTC | CASSPQNEQFF
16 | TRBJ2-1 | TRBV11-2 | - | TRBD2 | TGTGCCAGCACCCGAAATAGCGGGAGCTCCTACAATGAGCAGTTCTTC | CASTRNSGSSYNEQFF
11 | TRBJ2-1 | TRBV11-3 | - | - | TGTGCCAGCAGCCCTAATGAGGGGCAGTTCTTC | CASSPNEGQFF
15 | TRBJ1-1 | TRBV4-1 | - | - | TGCGCCAGCAGCCAATACAGGGAGAAGAACACTGAAGCTTTCTTT | CASSQYREKNTEAFF
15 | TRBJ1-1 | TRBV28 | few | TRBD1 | TGTGCCAGCAGGCCCCCGACAGGGATTAACACTGAAGCTTTCTTT | CASRPPTGINTEAFF
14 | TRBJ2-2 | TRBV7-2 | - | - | TGTGCCAGCAGCTCACTCGGGGTTGAAGGGGAGCTGTTTTTT | CASSSLGVEGELFF
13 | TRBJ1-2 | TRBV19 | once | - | TGTGCCAGTAGTATAGACGGTAACTATGGCTACACCTTC | CASSIDGNYGYTF
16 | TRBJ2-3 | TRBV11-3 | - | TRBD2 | TGTGCCAGCAGCCGCCGACTAGCGGGAGTGGTAGATACGCAGTATTTT | CASSRRLAGVVDTQYF
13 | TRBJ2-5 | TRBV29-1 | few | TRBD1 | TGCAGCGTTTCCGGGACAGGGGGCGAGACCCAGTACTTC | CSVSGTGGETQYF
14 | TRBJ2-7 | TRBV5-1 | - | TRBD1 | TGCGCCAGCAGCCCAAACGACAGGGGCAACGAGCAGTACTTC | CASSPNDRGNEQYF
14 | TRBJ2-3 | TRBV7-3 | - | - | TGTGCCAGCAGCTTAAATCGAGCCACAGATACGCAGTATTTT | CASSLNRATDTQYF
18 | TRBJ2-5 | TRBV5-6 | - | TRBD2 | TGTGCCAGCCGAAAGGGGGGTAGGGCTAGCGGGAGTTCAGAGACCCAGTACTTC | CASRKGGRASGSSETQYF
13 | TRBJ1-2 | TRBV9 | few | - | TGTGCCAGCAGCGCAGCGGACAGCTATGGCTACACCTTC | CASSAADSYGYTF